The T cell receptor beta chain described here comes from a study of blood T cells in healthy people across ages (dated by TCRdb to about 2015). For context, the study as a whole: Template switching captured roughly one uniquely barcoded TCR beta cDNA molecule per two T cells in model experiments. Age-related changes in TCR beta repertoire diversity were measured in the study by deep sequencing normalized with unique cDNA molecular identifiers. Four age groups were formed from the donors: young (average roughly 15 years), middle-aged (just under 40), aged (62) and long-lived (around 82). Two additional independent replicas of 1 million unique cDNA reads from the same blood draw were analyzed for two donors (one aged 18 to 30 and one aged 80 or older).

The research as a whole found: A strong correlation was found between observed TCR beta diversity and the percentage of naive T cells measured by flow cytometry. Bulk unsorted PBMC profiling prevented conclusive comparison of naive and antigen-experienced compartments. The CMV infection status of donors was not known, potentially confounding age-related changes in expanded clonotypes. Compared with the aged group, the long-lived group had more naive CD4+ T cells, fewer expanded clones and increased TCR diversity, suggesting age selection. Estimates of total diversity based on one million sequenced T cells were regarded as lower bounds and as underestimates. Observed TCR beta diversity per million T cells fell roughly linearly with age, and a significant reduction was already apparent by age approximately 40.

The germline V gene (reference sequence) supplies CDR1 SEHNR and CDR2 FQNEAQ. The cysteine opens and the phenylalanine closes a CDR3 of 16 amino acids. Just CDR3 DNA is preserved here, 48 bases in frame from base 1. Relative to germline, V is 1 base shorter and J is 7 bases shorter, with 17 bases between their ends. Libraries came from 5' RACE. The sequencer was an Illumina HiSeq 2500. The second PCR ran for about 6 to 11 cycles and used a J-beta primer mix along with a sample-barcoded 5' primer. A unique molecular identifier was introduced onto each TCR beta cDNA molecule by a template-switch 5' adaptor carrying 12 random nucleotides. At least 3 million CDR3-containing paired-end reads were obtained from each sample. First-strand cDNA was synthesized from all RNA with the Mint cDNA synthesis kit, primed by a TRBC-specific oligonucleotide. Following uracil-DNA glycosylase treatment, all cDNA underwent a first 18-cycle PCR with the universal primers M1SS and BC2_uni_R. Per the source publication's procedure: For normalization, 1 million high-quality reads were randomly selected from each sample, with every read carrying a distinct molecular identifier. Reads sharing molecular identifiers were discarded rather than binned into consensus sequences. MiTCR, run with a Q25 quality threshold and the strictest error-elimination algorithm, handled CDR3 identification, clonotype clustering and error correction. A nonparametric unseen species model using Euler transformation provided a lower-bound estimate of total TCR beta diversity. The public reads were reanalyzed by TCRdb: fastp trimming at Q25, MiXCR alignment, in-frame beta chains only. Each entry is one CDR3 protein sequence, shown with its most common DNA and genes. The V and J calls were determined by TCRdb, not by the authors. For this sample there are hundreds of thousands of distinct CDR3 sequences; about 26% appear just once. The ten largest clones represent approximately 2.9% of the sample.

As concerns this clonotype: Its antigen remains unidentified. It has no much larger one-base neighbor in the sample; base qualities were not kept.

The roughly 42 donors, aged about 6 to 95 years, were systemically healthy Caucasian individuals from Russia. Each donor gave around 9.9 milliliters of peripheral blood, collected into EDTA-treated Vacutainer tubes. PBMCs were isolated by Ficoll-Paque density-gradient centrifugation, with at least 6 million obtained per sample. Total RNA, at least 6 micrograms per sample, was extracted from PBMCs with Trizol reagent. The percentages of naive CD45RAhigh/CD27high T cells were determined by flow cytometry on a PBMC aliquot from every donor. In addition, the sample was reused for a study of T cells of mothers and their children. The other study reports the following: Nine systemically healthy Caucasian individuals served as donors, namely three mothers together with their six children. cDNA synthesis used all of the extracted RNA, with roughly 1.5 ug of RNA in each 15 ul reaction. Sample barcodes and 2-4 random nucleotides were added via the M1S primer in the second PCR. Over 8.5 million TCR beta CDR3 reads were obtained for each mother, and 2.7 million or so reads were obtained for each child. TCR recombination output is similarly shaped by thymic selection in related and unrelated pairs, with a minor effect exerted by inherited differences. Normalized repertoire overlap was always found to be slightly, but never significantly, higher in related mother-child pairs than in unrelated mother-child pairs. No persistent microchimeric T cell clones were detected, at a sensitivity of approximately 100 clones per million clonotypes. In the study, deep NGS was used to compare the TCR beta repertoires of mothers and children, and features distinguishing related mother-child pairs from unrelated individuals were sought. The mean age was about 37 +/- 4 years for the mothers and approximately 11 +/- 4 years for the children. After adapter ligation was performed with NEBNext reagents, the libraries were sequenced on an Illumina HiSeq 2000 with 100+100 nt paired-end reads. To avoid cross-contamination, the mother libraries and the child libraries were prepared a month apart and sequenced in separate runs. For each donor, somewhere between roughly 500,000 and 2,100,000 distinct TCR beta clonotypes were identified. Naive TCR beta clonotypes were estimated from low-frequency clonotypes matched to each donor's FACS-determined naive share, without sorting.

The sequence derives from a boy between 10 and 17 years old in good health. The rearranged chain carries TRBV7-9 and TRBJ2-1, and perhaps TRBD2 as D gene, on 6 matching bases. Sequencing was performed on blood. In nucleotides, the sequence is TGTGCCAGCAGCTTAGGGTCGCGGGGATGGGGGAATGAGCAGTTCTTC. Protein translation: CASSLGSRGWGNEQFF.